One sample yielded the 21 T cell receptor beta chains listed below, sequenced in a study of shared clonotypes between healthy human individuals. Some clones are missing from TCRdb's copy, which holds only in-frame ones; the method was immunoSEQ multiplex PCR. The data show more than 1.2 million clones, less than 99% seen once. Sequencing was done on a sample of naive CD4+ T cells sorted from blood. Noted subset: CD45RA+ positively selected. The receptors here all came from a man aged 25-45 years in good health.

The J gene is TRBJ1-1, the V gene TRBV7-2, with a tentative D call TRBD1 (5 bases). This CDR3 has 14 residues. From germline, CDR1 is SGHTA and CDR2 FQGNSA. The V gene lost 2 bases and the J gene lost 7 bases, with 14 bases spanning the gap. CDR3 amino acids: CASSLTAGKGEAFF. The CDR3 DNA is TGTGCCAGCAGCTTAACCGCAGGGAAGGGTGAAGCTTTCTTT.

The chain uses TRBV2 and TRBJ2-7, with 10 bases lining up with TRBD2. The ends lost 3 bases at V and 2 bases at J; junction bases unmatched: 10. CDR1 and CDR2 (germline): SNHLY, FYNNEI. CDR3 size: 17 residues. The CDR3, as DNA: TGTGCCAGCAGTGACCTCAGGCTAGCGGGAGAAACCTACGAGCAGTACTTC. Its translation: CASSDLRLAGETYEQYF.

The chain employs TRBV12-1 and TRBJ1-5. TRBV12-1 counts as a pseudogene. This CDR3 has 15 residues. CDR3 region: CASSFYGDGNQPQHF. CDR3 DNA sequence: TGTGCCAGCAGCTTCTACGGTGATGGCAATCAGCCCCAGCATTTT.

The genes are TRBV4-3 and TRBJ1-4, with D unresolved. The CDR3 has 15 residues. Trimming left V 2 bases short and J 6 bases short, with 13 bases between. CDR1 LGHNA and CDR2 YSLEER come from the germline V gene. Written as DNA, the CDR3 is TGCGCCAGCAGCCAATCAGGCCGACGGGATGAAAAACTGTTTTTT. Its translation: CASSQSGRRDEKLFF.

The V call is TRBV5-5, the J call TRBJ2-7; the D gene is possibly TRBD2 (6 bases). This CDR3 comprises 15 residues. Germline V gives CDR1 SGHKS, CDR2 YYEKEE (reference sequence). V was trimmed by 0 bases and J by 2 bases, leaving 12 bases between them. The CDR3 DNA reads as TGTGCCAGCAGCTTGGGAGTAGCGGAGACCTACGAGCAGTACTTC. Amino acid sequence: CASSLGVAETYEQYF.

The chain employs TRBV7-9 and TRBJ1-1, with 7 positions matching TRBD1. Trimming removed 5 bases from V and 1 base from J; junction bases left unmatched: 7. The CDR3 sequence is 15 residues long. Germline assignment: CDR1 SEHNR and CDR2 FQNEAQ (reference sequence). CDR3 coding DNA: TGTGCCAGCAGCACCGACAGGGCGGGGAACACTGAAGCTTTCTTT. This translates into CASSTDRAGNTEAFF.

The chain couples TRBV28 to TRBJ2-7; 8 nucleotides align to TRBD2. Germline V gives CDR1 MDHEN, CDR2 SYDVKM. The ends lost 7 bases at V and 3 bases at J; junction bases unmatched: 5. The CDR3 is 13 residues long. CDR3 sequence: CASISSGSYEQYF. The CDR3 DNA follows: TGTGCCAGCATTAGCAGCGGGAGCTACGAGCAGTACTTC.

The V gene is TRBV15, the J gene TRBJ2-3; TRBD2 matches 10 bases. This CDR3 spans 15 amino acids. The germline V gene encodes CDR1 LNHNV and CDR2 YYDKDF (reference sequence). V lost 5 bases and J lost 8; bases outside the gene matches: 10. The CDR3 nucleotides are TGTGCCACCAGCGCGATCAGGACTAGCGGTACTACGCAGTATTTT. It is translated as CATSAIRTSGTTQYF.

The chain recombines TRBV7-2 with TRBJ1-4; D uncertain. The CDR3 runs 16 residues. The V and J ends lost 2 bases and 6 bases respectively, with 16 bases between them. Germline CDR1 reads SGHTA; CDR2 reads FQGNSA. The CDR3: CASSLFGKSLDEKLFF. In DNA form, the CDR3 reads TGTGCCAGCAGCTTATTTGGGAAAAGCTTGGATGAAAAACTGTTTTTT. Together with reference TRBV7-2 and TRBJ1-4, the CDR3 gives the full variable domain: GAGVSQSPSNKVTEKGKDVELRCDPISGHTALYWYRQSLGQGLEFLIYFQGNSAPDKSGLPSDRFSAERTGGSVSTLTIQRTQQEDSAVYLCASSLFGKSLDEKLFFGSGTQLSVL.

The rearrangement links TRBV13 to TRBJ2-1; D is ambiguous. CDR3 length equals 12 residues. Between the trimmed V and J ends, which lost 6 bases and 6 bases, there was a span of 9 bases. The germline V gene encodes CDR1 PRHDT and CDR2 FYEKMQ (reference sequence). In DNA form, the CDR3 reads TGTGCCAGCAGTGGTCTGGGCAATGAGCAGTTCTTC. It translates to CASSGLGNEQFF. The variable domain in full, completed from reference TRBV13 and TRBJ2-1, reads AAGVIQSPRHLIKEKRETATLKCYPIPRHDTVYWYQQGPGQDPQFLISFYEKMQSDKGSIPDRFSAQQFSDYHSELNMSSLELGDSALYFCASSGLGNEQFFGPGTRLTVL.

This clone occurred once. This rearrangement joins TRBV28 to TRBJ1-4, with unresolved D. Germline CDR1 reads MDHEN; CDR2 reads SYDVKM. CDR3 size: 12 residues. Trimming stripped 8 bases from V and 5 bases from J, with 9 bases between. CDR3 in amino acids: CASRQENEKLFF. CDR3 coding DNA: TGTGCCAGCCGGCAGGAAAATGAAAAACTGTTTTTT.

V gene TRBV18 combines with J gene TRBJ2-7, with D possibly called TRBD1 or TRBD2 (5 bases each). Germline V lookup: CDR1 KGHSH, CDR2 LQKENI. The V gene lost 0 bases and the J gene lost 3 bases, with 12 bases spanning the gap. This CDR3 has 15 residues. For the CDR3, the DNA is TGTGCCAGCTCACCACCAGGGACCTTAAGCTACGAGCAGTACTTC. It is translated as CASSPPGTLSYEQYF. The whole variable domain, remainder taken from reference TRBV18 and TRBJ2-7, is NAGVMQNPRHLVRRRGQEARLRCSPMKGHSHVYWYRQLPEEGLKFMVYLQKENIIDESGMPKERFSAEFPKEGPSILRIQQVVRGDSAAYFCASSPPGTLSYEQYFGPGTRLTVT.

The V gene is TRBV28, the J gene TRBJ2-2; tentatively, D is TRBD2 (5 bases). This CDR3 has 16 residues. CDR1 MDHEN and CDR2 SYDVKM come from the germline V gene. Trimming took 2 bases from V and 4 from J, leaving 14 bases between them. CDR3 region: CASSLRRPRGTGELFF. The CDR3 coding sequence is TGTGCCAGCAGTTTAAGGAGGCCTCGCGGCACCGGGGAGCTGTTTTTT.

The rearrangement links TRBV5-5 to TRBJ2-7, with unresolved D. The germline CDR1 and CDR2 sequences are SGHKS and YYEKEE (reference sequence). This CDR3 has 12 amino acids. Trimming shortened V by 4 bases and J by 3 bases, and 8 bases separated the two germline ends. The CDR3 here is CASSPGFYEQYF. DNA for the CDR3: TGTGCCAGCAGCCCAGGTTTCTACGAGCAGTACTTC.

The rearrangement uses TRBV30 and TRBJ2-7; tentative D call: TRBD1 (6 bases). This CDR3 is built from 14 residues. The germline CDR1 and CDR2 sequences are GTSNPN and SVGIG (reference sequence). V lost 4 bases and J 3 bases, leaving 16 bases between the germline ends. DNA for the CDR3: TGTGCCTGGAACCGGGACAACAAGCGCTACGAGCAGTACTTC. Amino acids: CAWNRDNKRYEQYF.

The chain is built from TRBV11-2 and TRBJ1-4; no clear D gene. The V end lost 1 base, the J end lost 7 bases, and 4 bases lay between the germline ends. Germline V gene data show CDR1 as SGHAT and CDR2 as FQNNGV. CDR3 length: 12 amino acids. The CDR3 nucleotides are TGTGCCAGCAGCTTAGCCGGTGAAAAACTGTTTTTT. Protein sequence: CASSLAGEKLFF. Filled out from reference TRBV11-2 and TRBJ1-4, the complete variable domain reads EAGVAQSPRYKIIEKRQSVAFWCNPISGHATLYWYQQILGQGPKLLIQFQNNGVVDDSQLPKDRFSAERLKGVDSTLKIQPAKLEDSAVYLCASSLAGEKLFFGSGTQLSVL.

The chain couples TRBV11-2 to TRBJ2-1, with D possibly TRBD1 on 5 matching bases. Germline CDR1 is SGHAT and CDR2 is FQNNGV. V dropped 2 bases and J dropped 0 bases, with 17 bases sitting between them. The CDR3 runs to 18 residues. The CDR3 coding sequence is TGTGCCAGCAGCTTAAGGGGCAGGGCCCCAAGCTCCTACAATGAGCAGTTCTTC. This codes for CASSLRGRAPSSYNEQFF.

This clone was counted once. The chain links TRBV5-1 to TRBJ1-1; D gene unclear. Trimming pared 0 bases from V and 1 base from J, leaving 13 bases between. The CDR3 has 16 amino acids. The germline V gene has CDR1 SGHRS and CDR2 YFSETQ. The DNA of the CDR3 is TGCGCCAGCAGCTTGGATTCGGGTATCAGGAACACTGAAGCTTTCTTT. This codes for CASSLDSGIRNTEAFF.

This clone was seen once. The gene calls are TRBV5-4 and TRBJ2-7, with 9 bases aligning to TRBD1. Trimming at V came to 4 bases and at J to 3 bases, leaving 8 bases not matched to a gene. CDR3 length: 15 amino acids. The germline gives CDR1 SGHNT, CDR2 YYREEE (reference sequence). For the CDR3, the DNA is TGTGCCAGCAGCCGTTCGGGACAGGGATTCTACGAGCAGTACTTC. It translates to CASSRSGQGFYEQYF. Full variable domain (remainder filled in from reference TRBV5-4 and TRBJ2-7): ETGVTQSPTHLIKTRGQQVTLRCSSQSGHNTVSWYQQALGQGPQFIFQYYREEENGRGNFPPRFSGLQFPNYSSELNVNALELDDSALYLCASSRSGQGFYEQYFGPGTRLTVT.

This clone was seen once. In DNA, the CDR3 is TGTGCCAGCAGCTTAGCGTGGACAGAAGTTTACACTGAAGCTTTCTTT. It is translated as CASSLAWTEVYTEAFF. The chain carries TRBV7-9 and TRBJ1-1; TRBD1 might be the D (6 bases). Trimming took 0 bases from V and 3 from J, leaving 14 bases between them. The CDR3 contains 16 residues. The germline CDR1 and CDR2 sequences are SEHNR and FQNEAQ (reference sequence).

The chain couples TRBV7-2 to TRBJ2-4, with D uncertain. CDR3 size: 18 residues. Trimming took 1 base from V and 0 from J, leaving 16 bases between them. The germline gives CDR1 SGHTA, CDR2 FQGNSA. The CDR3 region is CASSLERTAILAKNIQYF. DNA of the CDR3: TGTGCCAGCAGCTTAGAGAGGACGGCGATACTAGCCAAAAACATTCAGTACTTC.